The 24 T cell receptor beta chains in this list originate from one sample, sequenced in a study of OX40 agonist ivuxolimab in advanced cancers. Clones were sequenced by immunoSEQ multiplex PCR, and TCRdb holds only the in-frame ones, with some missing. The profile shows 69,000 or so clones, more than 80% of them singletons. This specimen was CD4+ or CD8+ T cells sorted from blood, taken in a trial of the OX40 agonist ivuxolimab. The source is an adult with an advanced solid tumor such as melanoma, head and neck, liver or kidney cancer.

J is TRBJ2-7 and V is TRBV6-1, with 7 bases aligning to TRBD1. The V gene end was trimmed by 1 base and the J gene end by 2 bases; junction bases not matched to a gene: 5. This CDR3 has 15 amino acids. Germline loops: CDR1 MNHNS, CDR2 SASEGT. The CDR3 here is CASSEGLGGAYEQYF. Written as DNA, the CDR3 is TGTGCCAGCAGTGAAGGTTTAGGGGGCGCCTACGAGCAGTACTTC.

The chain has TRBV9 and TRBJ1-2; D might be TRBD1 (5 bases). Trimming removed 4 bases from V and 5 bases from J, with 18 bases in between. Germline V lookup: CDR1 SGDLS, CDR2 YYNGEE. This CDR3 has 15 amino acids. The CDR3 region is CASSSSGGPGYGYTF. The CDR3 DNA reads TGTGCCAGCAGCTCCTCGGGGGGTCCTGGGTATGGCTACACCTTC.

The chain recombines TRBV9 with TRBJ1-4; no reliable D call. The germline V and J ends were trimmed by 3 bases and 8 bases, with 29 bases remaining between them. Germline V gene sequence: CDR1 SGDLS, CDR2 YYNGEE. This CDR3 region has 19 residues. For the CDR3, the DNA is TGTGCCAGCAGCGCGAGAGCCAGCTCGGAAAGACATCCTTGGGAAAAACTGTTTTTT. It yields the protein CASSARASSERHPWEKLFF.

The chain joins TRBV2 to TRBJ2-2; a possible D gene is TRBD1 (6 bases). Germline-derived CDR1 and CDR2 are SNHLY and FYNNEI. The V and J ends lost 1 base and 5 bases respectively, with 11 bases between them. The CDR3 length is 15 residues. The CDR3 is CASSEDGRGTGELFF. In DNA, the CDR3 is TGTGCCAGCAGTGAAGATGGCAGGGGAACCGGGGAGCTGTTTTTT. Looking up the rest from reference TRBV2 and TRBJ2-2 gives the full variable domain: EPEVTQTPSHQVTQMGQEVILRCVPISNHLYFYWYRQILGQKVEFLVSFYNNEISEKSEIFDDQFSVERPDGSNFTLKIRSTKLEDSAMYFCASSEDGRGTGELFFGEGSRLTVL.

The chain joins TRBV13 to TRBJ1-3; tentatively, D is TRBD1 (6 bases). The germline V and J ends were trimmed by 5 bases and 4 bases, with 9 bases remaining between them. The germline gives CDR1 PRHDT, CDR2 FYEKMQ (reference sequence). This CDR3 region has 13 residues. The CDR3 region is CASSRGGGNTIYF. CDR3 DNA: TGTGCCAGCAGCCGAGGGGGGGGAAACACCATATATTTT. The entire variable domain, with the rest obtained from reference TRBV13 and TRBJ1-3, is as follows: AAGVIQSPRHLIKEKRETATLKCYPIPRHDTVYWYQQGPGQDPQFLISFYEKMQSDKGSIPDRFSAQQFSDYHSELNMSSLELGDSALYFCASSRGGGNTIYFGEGSWLTVV.

This chain joins TRBV7-9 and TRBJ1-5, with 10 positions matching TRBD1. From germline, CDR1 is SEHNR and CDR2 FQNEAQ (reference sequence). The CDR3 is made up of 15 amino acids. The junction had 6 bases not matched to a gene; V was cut back by 5 bases and J by 5 bases. The DNA for the CDR3 is TGTGCCAGCAGCCCGGGACAGGGGAAATATCAGCCCCAGCATTTT. Its protein is CASSPGQGKYQPQHF.

This chain connects TRBV6-6 to TRBJ2-7; D not resolved. Germline V CDR1 and CDR2: MNHNY, SVGAGI (reference sequence). The CDR3 loop spans 13 amino acids. V was trimmed by 2 bases and J by 0 bases, leaving 5 bases between them. CDR3 protein: CASSYRVSYEQYF. The CDR3 nucleotides are TGTGCCAGCAGTTACAGGGTCTCCTACGAGCAGTACTTC.

The rearrangement uses TRBV19 and TRBJ2-7, with TRBD2 matching over 10 bases. Germline V CDR1 and CDR2: LNHDA, SQIVND (reference sequence). The junction had 10 bases not matched to a gene; V was cut back by 4 bases and J by 4 bases. This CDR3 is 16 amino acids long. For the CDR3, the DNA is TGTGCCAGTAGTACAAGACTAGCGGGTGACACATACGAGCAGTACTTC. Its translation: CASSTRLAGDTYEQYF.

This clone was observed once. This chain connects TRBV27 to TRBJ1-1; possible D gene TRBD1, 5 bases. Trimming shortened V by 0 bases and J by 6 bases, and 20 bases separated the two germline ends. This CDR3 has 17 amino acids. CDR1 is MNHEY, CDR2 SMNVEV, per germline (reference sequence). The CDR3 spells CASSLSGWSGWGAEAFF. CDR3 DNA sequence: TGTGCCAGCAGTTTATCGGGGTGGTCAGGGTGGGGGGCTGAAGCTTTCTTT.

The chain joins TRBV29-1 to TRBJ2-1; a weak D match, TRBD2 (6 bases). Germline V CDR1 and CDR2: SQVTM, ANQGSEA. The CDR3 runs to 13 residues. Trimming stripped 5 bases from V and 4 bases from J, with 12 bases between. The CDR3: CSVCPGEYNEQFF. Here the CDR3 DNA reads TGCAGCGTTTGCCCGGGAGAATACAATGAGCAGTTCTTC.

This chain links TRBV27 with TRBJ2-5; 8 bases are shared with TRBD2. This CDR3 comprises 15 residues. The J segment lost 5 bases and the V segment lost 3 bases, leaving 8 bases of the junction unmatched. Germline CDR1 and CDR2: MNHEY and SMNVEV (reference sequence). The CDR3 is CASSLNPGGQETQYF. Here the CDR3 DNA reads TGTGCCAGCAGTTTGAATCCGGGAGGGCAGGAGACCCAGTACTTC.

A few counts support this clone. V is TRBV4-1 and J is TRBJ1-1; D might be TRBD1 (5 bases). Germline V CDR1 and CDR2: MGHRA, YSYEKL. Trimming cost V 0 bases and J 0 bases, with 11 bases left between them. The CDR3 is 16 residues long. Here the CDR3 DNA reads TGCGCCAGCAGCCAAGAAGGGGTACAGCTGAACACTGAAGCTTTCTTT. Translating gives CASSQEGVQLNTEAFF.

This rearrangement joins TRBV5-1 to TRBJ2-5, with a tentative D call TRBD2 (6 bases). Trimming removed 5 bases from V and 5 bases from J, with 19 bases in between. The germline V gene has CDR1 SGHRS and CDR2 YFSETQ. This CDR3 has 15 amino acids. CDR3 nucleotides: TGCGCCAGCAGTACGGGGGATTCAGCGTGGGAGACCCAGTACTTC. This translates into CASSTGDSAWETQYF.

This clone turned up a few times. The chain is built from TRBV16 and TRBJ1-1; D is ambiguous. From germline, CDR1 is KGHSY and CDR2 FQNENV. Trimming removed 2 bases at V and 2 bases at J, with 9 bases between. The CDR3 consists of 14 residues. The CDR3 DNA sequence: TGTGCCAGCAGCCAAACTCCGGGCAACACTGAAGCTTTCTTT. It yields the protein CASSQTPGNTEAFF.

The CDR3 coding sequence is TGTGCCAGCAGTGCAGGGTCCTTCCCCTACGAGCAGTACTTC. Protein: CASSAGSFPYEQYF. The V gene is TRBV6-1, the J gene TRBJ2-7; D is possibly TRBD1 (5 bases). The ends were cut back, 4 bases at V and 2 bases at J, with 12 bases in the middle. This CDR3 region has 14 residues. Germline CDR1 is MNHNS and CDR2 is SASEGT.

The genes are TRBV9 and TRBJ1-5; D not resolved. The CDR3 totals 15 residues. Trimming took 0 bases from V and 3 from J, leaving 10 bases between them. The germline CDR1 and CDR2 sequences are SGDLS and YYNGEE. This CDR3 is CASSVGTAPNQPQHF. CDR3 sequence (DNA): TGTGCCAGCAGCGTAGGAACAGCCCCCAATCAGCCCCAGCATTTT.

The sample holds one count of this clone. V usage is TRBV4-1 and J usage is TRBJ2-5; D possibly corresponds to TRBD1 (6 bases). The germline V and J ends were trimmed by 1 base and 7 bases, with 13 bases remaining between them. CDR3 length equals 14 residues. Germline loops: CDR1 MGHRA, CDR2 YSYEKL. The CDR3 DNA is TGCGCCAGCAGCCAAGGTGGGACACCCCTGACCCAGTACTTC. As protein: CASSQGGTPLTQYF.

V is TRBV2 and J is TRBJ2-4, with D tentatively TRBD2 (5 bases). V was cut by 5 bases and J by 3 bases, with 14 bases left in between. The CDR3 has 15 residues. CDR1 SNHLY and CDR2 FYNNEI come from the germline V gene. In DNA, the CDR3 is TGTGCCAGCAGTCTGGGGAATCGGGGCAAAAACATTCAGTACTTC. Translation gives CASSLGNRGKNIQYF.

This clone was seen a single time. The CDR3 reads CASSWTGGLETQYF. DNA for the CDR3: TGTGCCAGCAGCTGGACAGGGGGCCTGGAGACCCAGTACTTC. J is TRBJ2-5 and V is TRBV7-9, with 11 bases fitting TRBD1. The germline gives CDR1 SEHNR, CDR2 FQNEAQ (reference sequence). The V and J ends lost 4 bases and 5 bases, in that order; junction bases with no gene match: 3. The CDR3 loop spans 14 amino acids.

This clone was counted between two and nine times. CDR3 sequence reads: CASSQGVTSWDEQYF. The CDR3, as DNA: TGTGCCAGCAGCCAAGGGGTGACTAGCTGGGACGAGCAGTACTTC. J is TRBJ2-7 and V is TRBV5-4; TRBD2 matches at 7 bases. Germline-derived CDR1 and CDR2 are SGHNT and YYREEE (reference sequence). The CDR3 runs to 15 residues. Trimming removed 4 bases from V and 5 bases from J; junction bases left unmatched: 12.

The V gene is TRBV30, the J gene TRBJ2-7, with D hard to call. The germline CDR1 and CDR2 sequences are GTSNPN and SVGIG (reference sequence). The CDR3 runs to 14 residues. Trimming left V 5 bases short and J 2 bases short, with 16 bases between. The CDR3 DNA follows: TGTGCCTGGGGGTTCTCTTACGGGCCCTACGAGCAGTACTTC. It is translated as CAWGFSYGPYEQYF.

This chain links TRBV7-2 with TRBJ2-7; the match to TRBD1 covers 9 bases. The junction had 10 bases not matched to a gene; V was cut back by 6 bases and J by 4 bases. The CDR3 covers 15 residues. Germline values: CDR1 SGHTA, CDR2 FQGNSA. The chain's CDR3 is CASSRDRGSLYEQYF. CDR3 bases: TGTGCCAGCAGTCGCGACAGGGGGAGTTTGTACGAGCAGTACTTC.

The rearrangement uses TRBV4-1 and TRBJ1-1; possibly TRBD1 for D (5 bases). Per the germline V gene, CDR1 is MGHRA and CDR2 is YSYEKL. V dropped 1 base and J dropped 7 bases, with 16 bases sitting between them. The CDR3 loop spans 15 amino acids. CDR3 residues: CASSQAETGTDEAFF. The DNA of the CDR3 is TGCGCCAGCAGCCAAGCCGAAACCGGGACGGATGAAGCTTTCTTT.

The J gene is TRBJ2-1, the V gene TRBV27; TRBD1 might be the D (5 bases). Germline CDR1 and CDR2: MNHEY and SMNVEV (reference sequence). Trimming cost V 2 bases and J 8 bases, with 7 bases left between them. The CDR3 loop spans 12 amino acids. For the CDR3, the DNA is TGTGCCAGCAGTTTACCAGGGCATGAGCAGTTCTTC. This sequence encodes CASSLPGHEQFF.